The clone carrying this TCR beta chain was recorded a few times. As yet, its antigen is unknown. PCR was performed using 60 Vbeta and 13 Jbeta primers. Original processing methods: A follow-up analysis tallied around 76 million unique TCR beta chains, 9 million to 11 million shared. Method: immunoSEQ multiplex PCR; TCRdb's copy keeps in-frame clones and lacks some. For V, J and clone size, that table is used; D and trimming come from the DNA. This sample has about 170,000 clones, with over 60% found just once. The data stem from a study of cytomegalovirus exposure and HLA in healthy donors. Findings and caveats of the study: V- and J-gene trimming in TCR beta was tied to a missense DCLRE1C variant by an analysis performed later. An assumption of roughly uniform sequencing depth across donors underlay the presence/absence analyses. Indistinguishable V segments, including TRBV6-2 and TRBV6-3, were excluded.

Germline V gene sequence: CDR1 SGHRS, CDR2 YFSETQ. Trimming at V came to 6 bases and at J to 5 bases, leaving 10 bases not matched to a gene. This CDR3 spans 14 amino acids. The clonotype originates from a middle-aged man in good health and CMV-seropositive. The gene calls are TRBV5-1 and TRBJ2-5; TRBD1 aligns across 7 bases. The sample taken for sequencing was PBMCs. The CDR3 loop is CASTSVRGSETQYF. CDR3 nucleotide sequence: TGCGCCAGCACCTCTGTCAGGGGGAGCGAGACCCAGTACTTC.